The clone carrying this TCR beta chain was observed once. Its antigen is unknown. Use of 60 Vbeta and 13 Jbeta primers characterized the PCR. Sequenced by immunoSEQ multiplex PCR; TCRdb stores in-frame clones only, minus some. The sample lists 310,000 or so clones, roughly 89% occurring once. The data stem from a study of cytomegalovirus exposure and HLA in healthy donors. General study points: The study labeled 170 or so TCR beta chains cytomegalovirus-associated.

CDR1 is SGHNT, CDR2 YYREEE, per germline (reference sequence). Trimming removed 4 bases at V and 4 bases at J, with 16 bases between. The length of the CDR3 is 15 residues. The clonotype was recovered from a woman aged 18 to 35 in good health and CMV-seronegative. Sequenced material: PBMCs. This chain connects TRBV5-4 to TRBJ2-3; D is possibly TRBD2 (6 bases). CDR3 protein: CASSPQSGVSDTQYF. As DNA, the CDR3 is TGTGCCAGCAGCCCACAGTCGGGGGTTTCAGATACGCAGTATTTT.